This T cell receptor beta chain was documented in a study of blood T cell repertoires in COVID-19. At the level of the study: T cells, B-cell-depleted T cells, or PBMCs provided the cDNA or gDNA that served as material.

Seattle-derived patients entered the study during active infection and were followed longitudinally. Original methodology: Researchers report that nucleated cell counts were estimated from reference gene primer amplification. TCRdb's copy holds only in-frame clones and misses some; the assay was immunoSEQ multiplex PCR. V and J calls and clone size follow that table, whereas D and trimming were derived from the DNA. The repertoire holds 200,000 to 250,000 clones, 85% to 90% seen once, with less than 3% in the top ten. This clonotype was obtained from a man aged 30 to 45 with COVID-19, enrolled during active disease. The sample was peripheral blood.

DNA for the CDR3: TGTGCCAGCAGCTCCGATGGGGGGAGGAACACTGAAGCTTTCTTT. This gives the protein CASSSDGGRNTEAFF. V usage is TRBV7-2 and J usage is TRBJ1-1; possible D gene TRBD1, 5 bases. V was shortened by 4 bases and J by 1 base, with 13 bases between the two germline ends. This CDR3 has 15 amino acids. From germline, CDR1 is SGHTA and CDR2 FQGNSA. The full variable domain, its missing parts supplied by reference TRBV7-2 and TRBJ1-1, is GAGVSQSPSNKVTEKGKDVELRCDPISGHTALYWYRQSLGQGLEFLIYFQGNSAPDKSGLPSDRFSAERTGGSVSTLTIQRTQQEDSAVYLCASSSDGGRNTEAFFGQGTRLTVV.